The T cell receptor (beta chain) under discussion was sequenced for a study of blood T cells in healthy people across ages. Using a J-beta primer mix together with a sample-barcoded 5' primer, a second PCR was run for roughly 6 to 12 cycles. Every sample returned 2.5 million or more CDR3-containing paired-end reads. Each CDR3 protein is one row after TCRdb ran MiXCR on the 5' RACE reads. The profile covers about 800,000 distinct CDR3 sequences, with roughly 25% appearing a single time and roughly 3.8% taken by the ten largest. This CDR3 region has 20 residues. J gave up 7 bases and V 4 bases, and 16 bases lay outside the gene matches. Germline V gene lookup returns CDR1 SNHLY and CDR2 FYNNEI. Each individual donor underwent a draw of roughly 10 milliliters of peripheral blood. General observations from the study: Roughly linear age-related decline in beta diversity appeared, significant by age around 40.

This clonotype turned up a few times. The antigen remains unidentified. The data were also submitted as part of a second study, on T cells of mothers and their children.

V gene TRBV2 combines with J gene TRBJ2-2; 15 bases are a match to TRBD2. Sequenced input: blood. The clonotype originates from a boy between 10 and 17 years old in good health. The CDR3 sequence: CASSGDWLGLAGGANGELFF. In nucleotides, the CDR3 is TGTGCCAGCAGTGGCGATTGGCTGGGACTAGCGGGAGGAGCGAACGGGGAGCTGTTTTTT.